This TCR beta chain was recorded in a study of response to subunit inactivated influenza vaccine. Per germline, CDR1 ENHRY and CDR2 SYGVKD. V was cut by 2 bases and J by 6 bases, with 14 bases left in between. CDR3 length: 14 residues. Whole-study findings and limits: New T cells are recruited in small numbers by each seasonal influenza vaccination, according to the authors' suggestion.

TCRdb re-called the RT-PCR reads with MiXCR, one entry per CDR3 protein. This repertoire shows about 700,000 distinct CDR3 sequences, about 14% found once; its top ten account for 6% to 7%. The sample holds a few counts of this clonotype. Its antigen is as yet unknown. The chain recombines TRBV10-3 with TRBJ2-7, with a tentative D call TRBD2 (6 bases). Specimen: PBMCs from blood, collected about 14 days before vaccination. The receptor's source is a man in his fifties or sixties who received an inactivated influenza vaccine. CDR3 in amino acids: CAISEVLDGSEQYF. In DNA, the CDR3 is TGTGCCATCAGTGAGGTGTTGGACGGGAGCGAGCAGTACTTC.